This TCR beta chain stems from a study of shared clonotypes between healthy human individuals. Study in general: CD4 naive cells filled three plates per donor, CD4 memory three, CD8 naive two and CD8 memory one. Study-level results: Donors were few, which limited the genetic and exposure-history diversity represented. Only blood was sampled, and tissue TCR repertoires likely differ from blood ones. The generation probabilities recorded for non-shared clonotypes fell below those of clonotypes shared by all four donors.

Terminally differentiated effector memory CD45RA+ cells were left out of the naive CD8 fraction, which was CD45RO-negative and positively selected for CCR7. As concerns this clone: Its specificity is unknown.

The CDR3 totals 14 residues. From germline, CDR1 is SQVTM and CDR2 ANQGSEA. Germline trimming cut 5 bases from V and 2 bases from J; bases unmatched to any gene: 7. Assay: immunoSEQ multiplex PCR; the TCRdb copy retains only in-frame clones and omits some. The sample has roughly 550,000 clones, just under 97% seen once. Sequenced input: naive CD8+ T cells sorted from blood. V usage is TRBV29-1 and J usage is TRBJ2-7; 9 bases agree with TRBD2. This clonotype was obtained from a woman in her twenties or thirties in good health. The CDR3 is CSVSGTSSTYEQYF. The CDR3 coding sequence is TGCAGCGTTTCCGGGACTAGCTCTACCTACGAGCAGTACTTC.